One sample yielded the 25 T cell receptor beta chains listed below, sequenced in a study of Ad26.COV2.S vaccination and SARS-CoV-2 variants. Noted treatment: around 19 received Ad26.COV2.S at low or high dose, single or two shots; roughly five received placebo; per-sample allocation not given. All samples were drawn on day 63, counting from the first vaccine or placebo injection. Clones were sequenced by immunoSEQ multiplex PCR, and TCRdb holds only the in-frame ones, with some missing. The sample lists around 340,000 clones; roughly 90% were seen once. The sequencing here drew on peripheral blood, taken in a trial of Ad26.COV2.S vaccine versus placebo. The receptors derive from a person between 18 and 65 years old who received the Ad26.COV2.S COVID-19 vaccine or a placebo.

This clone came up a few times. The rearrangement joins TRBV9 to TRBJ2-1, with 12 bases that match TRBD2. V lost 6 bases to trimming and J lost 6 bases; unmatched junction nucleotides: 4. The CDR3 is 14 residues long. Germline V gives CDR1 SGDLS, CDR2 YYNGEE. CDR3 sequence: CASTQTSGGNEQFF. CDR3 DNA sequence: TGTGCCAGCACGCAGACTAGCGGGGGCAATGAGCAGTTCTTC.

The chain recombines TRBV5-6 with TRBJ2-5; perhaps TRBD2 as D (6 bases). V lost 1 base and J lost 5, with 15 bases in between. Germline V gene sequence: CDR1 SGHDT, CDR2 YYEEEE. The CDR3 totals 15 residues. The CDR3 DNA follows: TGTGCCAGCAGCTTGAGGTCGGAACGGGAGGAGACCCAGTACTTC. It codes for CASSLRSEREETQYF.

Notes on this clone: Other DNA sequences in the sample encode the same CDR3. This chain connects TRBV19 to TRBJ1-1; the D is unclear. Germline V lookup: CDR1 LNHDA, CDR2 SQIVND (reference sequence). The ends were cut back, 3 bases at V and 1 base at J, with 6 bases in the middle. This CDR3 spans 13 amino acids. Here the CDR3 DNA reads TGTGCCAGTAGTATTTCCAGGAACACTGAAGCTTTCTTT. Translation gives CASSISRNTEAFF.

This clone was seen a single time. The chain has TRBV6-1 and TRBJ2-1; D may be TRBD1 (6 bases). Germline V gene data show CDR1 as MNHNS and CDR2 as SASEGT. Trimming took 4 bases from V and 6 from J, leaving 22 bases between them. The CDR3 has 17 amino acids. CDR3 sequence: CASSGPRGRSRPNEQFF. The DNA of the CDR3 is TGTGCCAGCAGTGGGCCCAGGGGCAGAAGCCGCCCCAATGAGCAGTTCTTC.

V usage is TRBV29-1 and J usage is TRBJ2-7; TRBD2 might be the D (5 bases). Germline CDR1 reads SQVTM; CDR2 reads ANQGSEA. The V end lost 6 bases, the J end lost 4 bases, and 10 bases lay between the germline ends. This CDR3 region has 11 residues. CDR3 sequence reads: CSVLGVYEQYF. CDR3 nucleotide sequence: TGCAGCGTCCTCGGGGTTTACGAGCAGTACTTC.

The chain employs TRBV3-1 (or the pseudogene TRBV3-2) and TRBJ1-1; no clear D gene. Germline values: CDR1 LGHDT, CDR2 YNNKEL (reference sequence). Trimming removed 7 bases at V and 1 base at J, with 13 bases between. CDR3 size: 14 residues. This CDR3 is CASKFAGSNTEAFF. The CDR3 DNA reads TGTGCCAGCAAGTTCGCGGGCTCGAACACTGAAGCTTTCTTT.

The rearrangement links TRBV5-1 to TRBJ1-4, with unresolved D. This CDR3 has 16 residues. The germline V gene has CDR1 SGHRS and CDR2 YFSETQ. V shed 0 bases and J shed 0 bases, with 9 bases lying between them. The CDR3 DNA is TGCGCCAGCAGCTTGGATGGCAGCTCAACTAATGAAAAACTGTTTTTT. Translating it yields CASSLDGSSTNEKLFF.

CDR3 coding DNA: TGTGCCAGCAGCGGACAAAACACCGGGGAGCTGTTTTTT. It yields the protein CASSGQNTGELFF. The chain joins TRBV5-4 to TRBJ2-2, with D perhaps TRBD1 (5 bases). V lost 4 bases to trimming and J lost 2 bases, with 6 bases between them. The germline gives CDR1 SGHNT, CDR2 YYREEE (reference sequence). The CDR3 loop spans 13 amino acids.

This clone was seen a handful of times. The chain links TRBV9 to TRBJ1-1; tentatively, D is TRBD1 (5 bases). V was pared by 0 bases and J by 1 base, with 10 bases between. In germline, CDR1 is SGDLS, CDR2 YYNGEE. The CDR3 has 15 residues. The CDR3 sequence: CASSVVDNENTEAFF. The CDR3 nucleotides are TGTGCCAGCAGCGTAGTGGACAACGAGAACACTGAAGCTTTCTTT.

The CDR3 nucleotides are TGTGCCATCGGGACAGGGGAGGACGAGCAGTACTTC. The encoded protein is CAIGTGEDEQYF. This chain uses TRBV10-3 with TRBJ2-7; TRBD1 agrees at 10 bases. The CDR3 runs to 12 residues. CDR1 and CDR2 from the germline V gene are ENHRY and SYGVKD. J lost 5 bases, V lost 8 bases, and 3 bases had no gene match.

The V and J genes are TRBV9 and TRBJ2-2; D possibly corresponds to TRBD1 (6 bases). The CDR3 has 15 residues. Germline V gene data show CDR1 as SGDLS and CDR2 as YYNGEE. V was trimmed by 0 bases and J by 6 bases, leaving 12 bases between them. The chain's CDR3 is CASSVAGRGAGELFF. DNA for the CDR3: TGTGCCAGCAGCGTAGCAGGCAGGGGTGCCGGGGAGCTGTTTTTT.

This clone has just a few counts. V is TRBV4-1 and J is TRBJ1-1; TRBD1 is a possible D gene (5 bases). V gave up 2 bases and J gave up 5 bases, with 12 bases separating them. The length of the CDR3 is 14 residues. Germline V gives CDR1 MGHRA, CDR2 YSYEKL. In nucleotides, the CDR3 is TGCGCCAGCAGCCAATCCACGGGGGGTACTGAAGCTTTCTTT. Its translation is CASSQSTGGTEAFF.

The chain joins TRBV7-8 to TRBJ2-7; 7 bases match TRBD1. The germline gives CDR1 SGHVS, CDR2 FQNEAQ. J lost 4 bases, V lost 5 bases, and 8 bases had no gene match. This CDR3 is built from 14 residues. This chain's CDR3 is CASSPAGTAYEQYF. In DNA, the CDR3 is TGTGCCAGCAGCCCCGCCGGGACAGCTTACGAGCAGTACTTC.

The J gene is TRBJ2-7, the V gene TRBV4-1; D remains ambiguous. CDR3 length: 15 amino acids. CDR1 and CDR2 (germline): MGHRA, YSYEKL. V dropped 1 base and J dropped 2 bases, with 12 bases sitting between them. As DNA, the CDR3 is TGCGCCAGCAGCCAAGTCGTTCTTAGTGCCTACGAGCAGTACTTC. Translated: CASSQVVLSAYEQYF.

This chain joins TRBV3-1 (or the pseudogene TRBV3-2) and TRBJ1-3; D gene unclear. The CDR3 loop spans 15 amino acids. Germline assignment: CDR1 LGHDT and CDR2 YNNKEL (reference sequence). The V end lost 5 bases, the J end lost 2 bases, and 13 bases lay between the germline ends. CDR3 sequence reads: CASSTTTATGNTIYF. CDR3 DNA sequence: TGTGCCAGCAGCACTACTACAGCGACTGGAAACACCATATATTTT.

This sequence joins TRBV3-1 (or the pseudogene TRBV3-2) and TRBJ2-1; 7 positions match TRBD2. Germline V gene sequence: CDR1 LGHDT, CDR2 YNNKEL (reference sequence). CDR3 length: 16 residues. With 2 bases clipped from V and 13 bases from J, the junction kept 17 bases outside the gene matches. In DNA, the CDR3 is TGTGCCAGCAGCCAAAGTGGGACTAACCCCTCTCCTCCCCAGTTCTTC. Translation: CASSQSGTNPSPPQFF.

This chain connects TRBV18 to TRBJ2-1; D is ambiguous. The length of the CDR3 is 14 residues. V lost 4 bases and J lost 12, with 19 bases in between. Germline CDR1 reads KGHSH; CDR2 reads LQKENI. The CDR3 region is CASSRQGRNLGQFF. CDR3 nucleotides: TGTGCCAGCTCACGACAAGGACGGAACTTAGGGCAGTTCTTC.

Here the CDR3 reads CASSLGIGGNEQFF. For the CDR3, the DNA is TGTGCCAGCAGTCTAGGGATTGGGGGAAATGAGCAGTTCTTC. The V call is TRBV27, the J call TRBJ2-1; D possibly uses TRBD1 or TRBD2 (5 bases each). CDR3 length: 14 residues. The germline V gene has CDR1 MNHEY and CDR2 SMNVEV (reference sequence). Trimming pared 5 bases from V and 7 bases from J, leaving 15 bases between.

The J gene is TRBJ1-5, the V gene TRBV19; D ambiguous. CDR3 length: 15 residues. Trimming removed 4 bases from V and 0 bases from J, with 10 bases in between. The germline V gene has CDR1 LNHDA and CDR2 SQIVND (reference sequence). The CDR3 DNA follows: TGTGCCAGTAGTACTACAGCTTATAGCAATCAGCCCCAGCATTTT. Its translation: CASSTTAYSNQPQHF.

This rearrangement joins TRBV28 to TRBJ1-5; 8 nucleotides align to TRBD1. The CDR3 covers 14 residues. CDR1 is MDHEN, CDR2 SYDVKM, per germline. Unmatched junction bases numbered 5, after V lost 5 bases and J lost 5 bases. DNA for the CDR3: TGTGCCAGCAGTAAACAGGGGGGGTATCAGCCCCAGCATTTT. It specifies CASSKQGGYQPQHF.

The chain is built from TRBV7-9 and TRBJ1-2; TRBD1 aligns across 8 bases. With 2 bases clipped from V and 8 bases from J, the junction kept 7 bases outside the gene matches. CDR3 length: 14 amino acids. CDR1 is SEHNR and CDR2 is FQNEAQ in the germline V gene (reference sequence). Here the CDR3 reads CASSLWARGLGYTF. In nucleotides, the CDR3 is TGTGCCAGCAGCTTATGGGCCAGGGGGCTGGGCTACACCTTC.

The V call is TRBV19, the J call TRBJ2-1; 8 bases align to TRBD2. CDR3 length equals 17 residues. Germline CDR1 is LNHDA and CDR2 is SQIVND (reference sequence). Unmatched junction bases numbered 10, after V lost 2 bases and J lost 4 bases. The CDR3 nucleotides are TGTGCCAGTAGTATAAGAGCGGGAGCGGAGTTTTACAATGAGCAGTTCTTC. Amino acids: CASSIRAGAEFYNEQFF.

The chain combines TRBV2 with TRBJ2-5; 7 bases line up with TRBD1. V lost 10 bases to trimming and J lost 5 bases; unmatched junction nucleotides: 13. The CDR3 is made up of 14 amino acids. CDR1 is SNHLY, CDR2 FYNNEI, per germline. The DNA for the CDR3 is TGTGCCACTGGGACAGAGACTATCAGGGAGACCCAGTACTTC. Encoded protein: CATGTETIRETQYF.

This sequence joins TRBV6-2 or TRBV6-3 and TRBJ2-7; a weak D match, TRBD1 (5 bases). The germline V gene has CDR1 MNHEY and CDR2 SVGEGT. V lost 6 bases to trimming and J lost 4 bases, with 16 bases between them. This CDR3 is 14 amino acids long. The CDR3 sequence is CASSSPPGKYEQYF. DNA for the CDR3: TGTGCCAGCAGCAGCCCCCCAGGGAAATACGAGCAGTACTTC.

J is TRBJ2-7 and V is TRBV2, with TRBD1 identical over 10 bases. The CDR3 sequence is 15 residues long. Germline V gene data show CDR1 as SNHLY and CDR2 as FYNNEI. Unmatched junction bases numbered 9, after V lost 6 bases and J lost 4 bases. CDR3: CASRGDRGGLYEQYF. The CDR3 DNA follows: TGTGCCAGCAGGGGGGACAGGGGTGGCTTGTACGAGCAGTACTTC.